The 23 T cell receptor beta chains below were found in one sample sequenced in a study of cytomegalovirus exposure and HLA in healthy donors. Use of 60 Vbeta and 13 Jbeta primers characterized the PCR. The repertoire was sequenced with immunoSEQ multiplex PCR; TCRdb's copy has only in-frame clones and lacks some. The sample records 170,000 or so clones, 70% to 90% being singletons. Sequencing used PBMCs. These receptors were taken from a girl aged 5-17 years in good health and CMV-seropositive.

J is TRBJ1-2 and V is TRBV5-1; no firm D call. The ends were cut back, 0 bases at V and 4 bases at J, with 7 bases in the middle. The CDR3 has 13 residues. Germline V lookup: CDR1 SGHRS, CDR2 YFSETQ. CDR3: CASSLDTLYGYTF. As DNA, the CDR3 is TGCGCCAGCAGCTTGGACACCCTCTATGGCTACACCTTC.

This chain connects TRBV7-9 to TRBJ2-7; D possibly corresponds to TRBD2 (9 bases). The CDR3 covers 19 residues. CDR1 is SEHNR, CDR2 FQNEAQ, per germline (reference sequence). Trimming left V 6 bases short and J 2 bases short, with 29 bases between. DNA of the CDR3: TGTGCCAGCAGTTCCACGGACAGGGCCGTACTAGCGGGCCCCTACGAGCAGTACTTC. Translation: CASSSTDRAVLAGPYEQYF.

For the CDR3, the DNA is TGTGCCAGCAGCGATATACAGGGACATGAGCAGTTCTTC. Translation gives CASSDIQGHEQFF. This rearrangement joins TRBV5-6 to TRBJ2-1, with TRBD1 as a possible D gene (6 bases). Between the trimmed V and J ends, which lost 4 bases and 8 bases, there was a span of 13 bases. The CDR3 is made up of 13 amino acids. CDR1 and CDR2 from the germline V gene are SGHDT and YYEEEE.

The chain links TRBV9 to TRBJ2-1, with D possibly TRBD2 on 6 matching bases. Germline CDR1 and CDR2: SGDLS and YYNGEE. The CDR3 contains 15 residues. V gave up 3 bases and J gave up 5 bases, with 15 bases separating them. CDR3 amino acids: CASSGGDLAHNEQFF. The CDR3 nucleotides read TGTGCCAGCAGCGGGGGGGACCTCGCACACAATGAGCAGTTCTTC.

The chain recombines TRBV9 with TRBJ1-2; 12 bases align to TRBD1. The germline gives CDR1 SGDLS, CDR2 YYNGEE. Trimming took 2 bases from V and 7 from J; bases not matched to a gene: 9. The CDR3 is made up of 16 amino acids. The CDR3 loop reads CASSVWGTGGGGGYTF. The CDR3 nucleotides are TGTGCCAGCAGCGTGTGGGGGACAGGGGGCGGTGGTGGCTACACCTTC.

The J gene is TRBJ1-4, the V gene TRBV18; no firm D call. The CDR3 extends over 13 amino acids. The germline gives CDR1 KGHSH, CDR2 LQKENI. V was pared by 1 base and J by 7 bases, with 7 bases between. Written as DNA, the CDR3 is TGTGCCAGCTCACCACTCGGTGGTGAAAAACTGTTTTTT. As protein: CASSPLGGEKLFF.

This clone was counted a single time. The rearrangement joins TRBV10-3 to TRBJ2-3; the match to TRBD1 covers 9 bases. Germline V gene data show CDR1 as ENHRY and CDR2 as SYGVKD. V was pared by 6 bases and J by 5 bases, with 9 bases of the junction left unmatched. The CDR3 covers 15 residues. The CDR3 DNA is TGTGCCATCAGCACCGGGACAGGGCATGGAGATACGCAGTATTTT. Amino acids: CAISTGTGHGDTQYF.

V is TRBV19 and J is TRBJ2-7, with D unclear. Between the trimmed V and J ends, which lost 4 bases and 4 bases, there was a span of 5 bases. CDR3 size: 11 residues. Germline values: CDR1 LNHDA, CDR2 SQIVND (reference sequence). The CDR3 DNA is TGTGCCAGTAGTAACTATTACGAGCAGTACTTC. Translating it yields CASSNYYEQYF.

The chain recombines TRBV19 with TRBJ1-1; 7 bases map to TRBD1. Germline CDR1 LNHDA, CDR2 SQIVND (reference sequence). The CDR3 is made up of 14 amino acids. V shed 3 bases and J 6 bases; nucleotides not matched to a gene: 7. CDR3 sequence: CASSITGVVAEAFF. The DNA for the CDR3 is TGTGCCAGTAGTATTACAGGGGTGGTGGCTGAAGCTTTCTTT. Filled out from reference TRBV19 and TRBJ1-1, the complete variable domain reads DGGITQSPKYLFRKEGQNVTLSCEQNLNHDAMYWYRQDPGQGLRLIYYSQIVNDFQKGDIAEGYSVSREKKESFPLTVTSAQKNPTAFYLCASSITGVVAEAFFGQGTRLTVV.

V and J are TRBV5-5 and TRBJ2-2; 7 nucleotides line up with TRBD1. CDR3 size: 15 residues. J gave up 7 bases and V 1 base, and 7 bases lay outside the gene matches. Germline V gives CDR1 SGHKS, CDR2 YYEKEE (reference sequence). The CDR3 sequence is CASSLMQGVIGELFF. The DNA of the CDR3 is TGTGCCAGCAGCTTGATGCAGGGGGTCATCGGGGAGCTGTTTTTT. Combining the CDR3 with reference TRBV5-5 and TRBJ2-2 gives the whole variable domain DAGVTQSPTHLIKTRGQQVTLRCSPISGHKSVSWYQQVLGQGPQFIFQYYEKEERGRGNFPDRFSARQFPNYSSELNVNALLLGDSALYLCASSLMQGVIGELFFGEGSRLTVL.

This chain connects TRBV10-2 to TRBJ1-1, with D hard to call. Germline CDR1 WSHSY, CDR2 SAAADI. This CDR3 has 15 residues. Trimming shortened V by 7 bases and J by 1 base, and 16 bases separated the two germline ends. The chain's CDR3 is CASTSERAGNTEAFF. CDR3 bases: TGCGCCAGCACCAGCGAGAGGGCTGGGAACACTGAAGCTTTCTTT.

The CDR3 here is CASSPRPFTGSYGYTF. As DNA, the CDR3 is TGTGCCAGCAGTCCTCGCCCGTTTACAGGCAGCTATGGCTACACCTTC. This chain joins TRBV2 and TRBJ1-2, with a tentative D call TRBD1 (5 bases). This CDR3 contains 16 residues. Trimming shortened V by 5 bases and J by 4 bases, and 20 bases separated the two germline ends. Germline V gene lookup returns CDR1 SNHLY and CDR2 FYNNEI.

A few counts support this clone. The CDR3 sequence is CASSGHSGGTEAFF. DNA of the CDR3: TGTGCCAGCAGCGGACATTCCGGAGGGACTGAAGCTTTCTTT. The gene calls are TRBV27 and TRBJ1-1; maybe TRBD1 (5 bases). The CDR3 is made up of 14 amino acids. Germline-derived CDR1 and CDR2 are MNHEY and SMNVEV (reference sequence). V was trimmed by 6 bases and J by 5 bases, leaving 16 bases between them.

Only a few counts were recorded for this clone. The chain uses TRBV2 and TRBJ2-5; D gene ambiguous. Germline V gives CDR1 SNHLY, CDR2 FYNNEI. The length of the CDR3 is 12 residues. Trimming left V 3 bases short and J 4 bases short, with 6 bases between. The CDR3 DNA follows: TGTGCCAGCAGTGACCTAGGAGAGACCCAGTACTTC. It encodes CASSDLGETQYF.

This chain joins TRBV5-6 and TRBJ1-1, with 7 bases identical to TRBD1. This CDR3 has 14 amino acids. The ends lost 5 bases at V and 1 base at J; junction bases unmatched: 5. Per the germline V gene, CDR1 is SGHDT and CDR2 is YYEEEE. CDR3 protein: CASRPTGRNTEAFF. The CDR3 DNA follows: TGTGCCAGCAGGCCGACAGGGAGGAACACTGAAGCTTTCTTT. Supplemented by reference TRBV5-6 and TRBJ1-1, the full variable domain reads DAGVTQSPTHLIKTRGQQVTLRCSPKSGHDTVSWYQQALGQGPQFIFQYYEEEERQRGNFPDRFSGHQFPNYSSELNVNALLLGDSALYLCASRPTGRNTEAFFGQGTRLTVV.

V gene TRBV7-3 combines with J gene TRBJ1-6, with 8 bases that match TRBD1. The CDR3 length is 14 residues. Germline V CDR1 and CDR2: SGHTA, FQGTGA. Trimming removed 5 bases from V and 10 bases from J; junction bases left unmatched: 7. The CDR3 is CASSRTGTGSPLHF. CDR3 coding DNA: TGTGCCAGCAGCAGGACAGGGACTGGGTCACCCCTCCACTTT. Full variable domain (outside the CDR3, taken from reference TRBV7-3 and TRBJ1-6): GAGVSQTPSNKVTEKGKYVELRCDPISGHTALYWYRQSLGQGPEFLIYFQGTGAADDSGLPNDRFFAVRPEGSVSTLKIQRTERGDSAVYLCASSRTGTGSPLHFGNGTRLTVT.

In its sample, this clone was seen once. CDR3 in DNA: TGTGCCAGTAAGGGGGAATTGGGAGCTTTCTTT. It yields the protein CASKGELGAFF. V is TRBV19 and J is TRBJ1-1, with D possibly matching TRBD1 (6 bases). Trimming cost V 7 bases and J 10 bases, with 13 bases left between them. This CDR3 region has 11 residues. Germline lookup yields CDR1 LNHDA and CDR2 SQIVND (reference sequence).

J is TRBJ1-2 and V is TRBV7-8, with 7 bases that match TRBD1. This CDR3 spans 15 amino acids. The germline CDR1 and CDR2 sequences are SGHVS and FQNEAQ. V was pared by 5 bases and J by 3 bases, with 9 bases of the junction left unmatched. CDR3 region: CASSPRTGVHYGYTF. CDR3 DNA: TGTGCCAGCAGCCCAAGGACAGGAGTACACTATGGCTACACCTTC.

The chain links TRBV11-3 to TRBJ1-1; 7 bases are shared with TRBD1. After removal of 5 bases from V and 3 bases from J, the junction contained 12 bases not matched to a gene. This CDR3 contains 16 residues. Germline values: CDR1 SGHNT, CDR2 YENEEA. The CDR3 reads CASSRGTERPYTEAFF. CDR3 nucleotide sequence: TGTGCCAGCAGCCGAGGGACAGAAAGGCCATACACTGAAGCTTTCTTT.

The V and J genes are TRBV5-1 and TRBJ1-5; D is perhaps TRBD1 (6 bases). Trimming stripped 7 bases from V and 6 bases from J, with 20 bases between. Germline V gene sequence: CDR1 SGHRS, CDR2 YFSETQ. This CDR3 spans 15 amino acids. The CDR3 reads CASLDRTVSSQPQHF. CDR3 sequence (DNA): TGCGCCAGCTTAGACCGGACAGTGTCGAGTCAGCCCCAGCATTTT.

This chain uses TRBV4-1 with TRBJ2-5; D is uncertain. The CDR3 extends over 13 amino acids. CDR1 and CDR2 from the germline V gene are MGHRA and YSYEKL. Trimming took 1 base from V and 0 from J, leaving 3 bases between them. CDR3 in DNA: TGCGCCAGCAGCCAAGCATACCAAGAGACCCAGTACTTC. Its translation: CASSQAYQETQYF.

This clone has just one count. The chain is built from TRBV2 and TRBJ2-3, with 7 bases matching TRBD1. Trimming at V came to 6 bases and at J to 2 bases, leaving 5 bases not matched to a gene. CDR3 length: 14 amino acids. Germline CDR1 SNHLY, CDR2 FYNNEI. The CDR3 bases are TGTGCCAGCAGCGGACAGGCTGTCACAGATACGCAGTATTTT. Protein sequence: CASSGQAVTDTQYF.

In its sample, this clone was seen a few times. This CDR3 reads CASSYASGQGGYGYTF. In DNA form, the CDR3 reads TGTGCCAGCAGTTACGCCTCGGGACAGGGAGGCTATGGCTACACCTTC. The chain couples TRBV6-5 to TRBJ1-2; 9 bases fit TRBD1. Germline V gene lookup returns CDR1 MNHEY and CDR2 SVGAGI. The CDR3 covers 16 residues. Losses at the gene ends were 2 bases for V and 4 bases for J; bases not matched to a gene: 8.